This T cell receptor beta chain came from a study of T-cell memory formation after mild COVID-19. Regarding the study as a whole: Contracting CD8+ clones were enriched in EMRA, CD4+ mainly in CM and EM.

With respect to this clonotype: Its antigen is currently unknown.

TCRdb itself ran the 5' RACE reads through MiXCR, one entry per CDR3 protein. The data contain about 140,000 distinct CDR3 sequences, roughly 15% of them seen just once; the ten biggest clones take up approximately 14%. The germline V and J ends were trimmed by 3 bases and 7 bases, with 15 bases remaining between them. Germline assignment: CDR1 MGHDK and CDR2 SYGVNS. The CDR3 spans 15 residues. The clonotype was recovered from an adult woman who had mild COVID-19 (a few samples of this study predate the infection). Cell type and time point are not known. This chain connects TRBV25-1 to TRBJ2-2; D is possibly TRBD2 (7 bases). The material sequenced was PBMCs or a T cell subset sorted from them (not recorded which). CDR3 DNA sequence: TGTGCCAGCAGTGATTGGGGGGGCCGCGGCGGGGAGCTGTTTTTT. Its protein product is CASSDWGGRGGELFF.